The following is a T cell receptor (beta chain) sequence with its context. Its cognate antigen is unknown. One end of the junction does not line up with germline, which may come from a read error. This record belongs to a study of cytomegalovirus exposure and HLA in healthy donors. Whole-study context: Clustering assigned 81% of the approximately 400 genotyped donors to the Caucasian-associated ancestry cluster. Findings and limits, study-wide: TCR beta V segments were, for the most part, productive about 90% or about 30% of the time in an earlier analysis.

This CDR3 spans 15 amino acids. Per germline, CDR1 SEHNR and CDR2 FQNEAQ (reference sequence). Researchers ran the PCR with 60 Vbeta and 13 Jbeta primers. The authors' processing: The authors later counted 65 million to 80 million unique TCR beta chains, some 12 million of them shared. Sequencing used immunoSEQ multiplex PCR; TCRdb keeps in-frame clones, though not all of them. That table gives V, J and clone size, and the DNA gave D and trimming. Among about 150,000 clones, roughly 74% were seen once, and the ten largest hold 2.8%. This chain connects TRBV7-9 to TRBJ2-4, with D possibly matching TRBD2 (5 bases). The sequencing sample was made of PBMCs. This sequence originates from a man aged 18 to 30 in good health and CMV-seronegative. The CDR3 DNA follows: TGTGCCAGCAGCTGGGCGGAGGACCGGGGAAACAGTCAGTACTTC. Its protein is CASSWAEDRGNSQYF.